A single TCR beta chain is shown here with its context. Its antigen is undetermined. This sample was taken from a study of persistence of HIV-infected CD4 T cells. For the study at large: Antigen stimulation activated a lower proportion of cells, more of them memory, than anti-CD3/anti-CD28 stimulation. Whole-study findings and limits: CMV- and Gag-responding cells had lower TCRbeta richness than CD3/CD28-responding cells.

Sequencing used immunoSEQ version 4 in survey mode. Some clones are missing from TCRdb's copy, which holds only in-frame ones; the method was immunoSEQ multiplex PCR. Among about 46,000 clones listed, just under 90% were seen once. Nonspecific anti-CD3/anti-CD28 bead stimulation represents the broad CD4+ T cell repertoire. Sorting selected CD4+ T cells upregulating both CD40 ligand and CD69. The source was CD4+ T cells sorted from PBMCs after approximately 19-hour stimulation, collected from a patient who received antiretroviral therapy. The sequence derives from an adult woman with HIV who was CMV-seropositive.

CDR3 region: CASSPAAGELFF. The CDR3 DNA reads TGTGCCAGTAGTCCCGCCGCCGGGGAGCTGTTTTTT. The chain links TRBV19 to TRBJ2-2; D is undetermined. The germline CDR1 and CDR2 sequences are LNHDA and SQIVND (reference sequence). Trimming took 5 bases from V and 6 from J, leaving 7 bases between them. The CDR3 spans 12 residues.